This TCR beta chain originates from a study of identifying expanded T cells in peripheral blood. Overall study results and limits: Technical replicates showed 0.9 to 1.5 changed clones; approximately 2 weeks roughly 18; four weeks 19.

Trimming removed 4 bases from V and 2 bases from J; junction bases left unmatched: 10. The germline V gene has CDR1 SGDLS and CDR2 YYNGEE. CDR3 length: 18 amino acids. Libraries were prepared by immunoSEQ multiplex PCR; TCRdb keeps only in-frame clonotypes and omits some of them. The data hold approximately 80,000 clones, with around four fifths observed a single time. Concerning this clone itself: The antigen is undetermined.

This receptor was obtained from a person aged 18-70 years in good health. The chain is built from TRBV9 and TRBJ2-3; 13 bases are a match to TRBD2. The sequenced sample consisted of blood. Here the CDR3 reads CASSPGLAGVGVTDTQYF. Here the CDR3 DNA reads TGTGCCAGCAGCCCCGGACTAGCGGGAGTGGGAGTCACAGATACGCAGTATTTT. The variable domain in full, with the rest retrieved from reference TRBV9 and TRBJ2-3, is DSGVTQTPKHLITATGQRVTLRCSPRSGDLSVYWYQQSLDQGLQFLIQYYNGEERAKGNILERFSAQQFPDLHSELNLSSLELGDSALYFCASSPGLAGVGVTDTQYFGPGTRLTVL.